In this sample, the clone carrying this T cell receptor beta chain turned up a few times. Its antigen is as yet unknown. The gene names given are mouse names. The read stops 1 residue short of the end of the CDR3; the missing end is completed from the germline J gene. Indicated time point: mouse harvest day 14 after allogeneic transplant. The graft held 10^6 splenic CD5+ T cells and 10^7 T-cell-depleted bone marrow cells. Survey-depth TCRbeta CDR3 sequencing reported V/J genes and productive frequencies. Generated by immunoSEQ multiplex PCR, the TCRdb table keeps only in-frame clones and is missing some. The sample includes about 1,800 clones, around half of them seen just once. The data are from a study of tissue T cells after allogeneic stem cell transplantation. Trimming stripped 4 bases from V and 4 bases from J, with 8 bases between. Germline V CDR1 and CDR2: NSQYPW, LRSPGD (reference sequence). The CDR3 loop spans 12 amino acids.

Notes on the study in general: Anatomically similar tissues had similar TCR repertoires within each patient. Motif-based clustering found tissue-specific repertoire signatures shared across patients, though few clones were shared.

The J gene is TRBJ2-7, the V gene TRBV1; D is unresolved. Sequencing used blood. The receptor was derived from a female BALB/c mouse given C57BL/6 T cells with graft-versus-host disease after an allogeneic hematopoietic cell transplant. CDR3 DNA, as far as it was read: TGCACCTGCAGTGGCCGGGATTATGAACAGTAC. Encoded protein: CTCSGRDYEQY. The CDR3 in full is CTCSGRDYEQYF.